Each of the 24 T cell receptor beta chains below was sequenced from the same sample in a study of T cell repertoires in cytomegalovirus infection. Via MiXCR, TCRdb re-called the reads, giving one row per CDR3 protein. This table holds approximately 170,000 distinct CDR3 sequences, approximately 15% found once. Sequences were obtained from PBMCs. The receptors come from a human donor in good health (CMV status not recorded). Some clones in this sample may be carry-over from other donors' samples.

The rearrangement uses TRBV10-3 and TRBJ1-1, with D perhaps matching TRBD1 (5 bases). Trimming stripped 3 bases from V and 4 bases from J, with 12 bases between. This CDR3 has 14 residues. CDR1 is ENHRY and CDR2 is SYGVKD in the germline V gene. CDR3 residues: CAISDGGSGTEAFF. The CDR3 coding sequence is TGTGCCATCAGTGACGGGGGATCGGGCACTGAAGCTTTCTTT.

In this sample, this clonotype turned up a few times. J is TRBJ2-3 and V is TRBV10-3; 11 nucleotides match TRBD2. Germline CDR1 ENHRY, CDR2 SYGVKD. This CDR3 has 15 amino acids. Unmatched junction bases numbered 4, after V lost 3 bases and J lost 5 bases. The CDR3 sequence: CAISESTSGRDTQYF. In nucleotides, the CDR3 is TGTGCCATCAGTGAATCCACTAGCGGGAGAGATACGCAGTATTTT.

Comment on this clonotype: A much bigger clone sits one base away, suggesting this may be a read error. The chain has TRBV5-1 and TRBJ1-1, with unresolved D. Germline V gene sequence: CDR1 SGHRS, CDR2 YFSETQ. The CDR3 runs to 15 residues. The CDR3 nucleotides are TGCGCCACCAGCTTGGCCGGCAACCAGAACACTGAAGCTTTCTTT. This sequence encodes CATSLAGNQNTEAFF.

In its sample, this clonotype was seen many times. The chain is built from TRBV7-8 and TRBJ2-2; D is ambiguous. V was pared by 2 bases and J by 2 bases, with 15 bases between. The V gene's germline CDR1 is SGHVS and CDR2 FQNEAQ. The CDR3 extends over 17 amino acids. DNA for the CDR3: TGTGCCAGCAGCTTATTCTCGGCAGGACCAAACACCGGGGAGCTGTTTTTT. This gives the protein CASSLFSAGPNTGELFF.

The chain combines TRBV28 with TRBJ2-1, with TRBD1 identical over 9 bases. Trimming at V came to 7 bases and at J to 3 bases, leaving 4 bases not matched to a gene. The CDR3 loop spans 14 amino acids. The V gene's germline CDR1 is MDHEN and CDR2 SYDVKM. CDR3 nucleotide sequence: TGTGCCAGCACCTTGGGACAGGGCTACAATGAGCAGTTCTTC. It specifies CASTLGQGYNEQFF.

This clonotype was found many times. This chain uses TRBV6-2 or TRBV6-3 with TRBJ2-7; D remains unclear. The CDR3 length is 12 residues. The V gene's germline CDR1 is MNHEY and CDR2 SVGEGT. V lost 2 bases to trimming and J lost 6 bases, with 8 bases between them. The CDR3 nucleotides are TGTGCCAGCAGTTACGGTGGCTTCGAGCAGTACTTC. This gives the protein CASSYGGFEQYF.

The chain employs TRBV12-3 or TRBV12-4 and TRBJ2-7; the D is unclear. The CDR3 extends over 13 amino acids. Trimming shortened V by 5 bases and J by 4 bases, and 12 bases separated the two germline ends. CDR3 sequence: CASSTRVLYEQYF. For the CDR3, the DNA is TGTGCCAGCAGTACTCGGGTCTTGTACGAGCAGTACTTC.

As concerns this clonotype: A much larger clone differs by one base, so this may be a read error. The chain couples TRBV7-9 to TRBJ1-3; D is uncertain. Germline loops: CDR1 SEHNR, CDR2 FQNEAQ (reference sequence). The CDR3 extends over 12 amino acids. The CDR3 DNA follows: TGTGTCAGCAGCACACAGCCAAACACCATATATTTT. Translation: CVSSTQPNTIYF.

This clonotype came up many times. The junction shows a germline mismatch at one end, possibly a read error. V usage is TRBV7-7 and J usage is TRBJ2-3, with a weak D call TRBD1 (6 bases). CDR3 length equals 13 residues. CDR1 and CDR2 from the germline V gene are SSHAT and FNYEAQ (reference sequence). The CDR3 bases are TGTGCTAGCAGCTTGAGAGGGGGAGATACGCAGTATTTT. Translating gives CASSLRGGDTQYF. The complete variable domain, with remaining parts taken from reference TRBV7-7 and TRBJ2-3, reads GAGVSQSPRYKVTKRGQDVTLRCDPISSHATLYWYQQALGQGPEFLTYFNYEAQPDKSGLPSDRFSAERPEGSISTLTIQRTEQRDSAMYRCASSLRGGDTQYFGPGTRLTVL.

This clonotype was detected only a few times. This chain connects TRBV13 to TRBJ2-4, with unresolved D. This CDR3 has 14 amino acids. Per germline, CDR1 PRHDT and CDR2 FYEKMQ (reference sequence). V was pared by 2 bases and J by 6 bases, with 11 bases between. CDR3 nucleotides: TGTGCCAGCAGCTTATACGGGTCAGGAAACATTCAGTACTTC. Protein sequence: CASSLYGSGNIQYF.

The chain joins TRBV2 to TRBJ1-4; TRBD1 might be the D (5 bases). The length of the CDR3 is 14 residues. Germline V gene data show CDR1 as SNHLY and CDR2 as FYNNEI. The V and J ends lost 3 bases and 7 bases respectively, with 12 bases between them. CDR3 sequence (DNA): TGTGCCAGCAGTGAGAGGCGGGACGCTGAAAAACTGTTTTTT. Translating it yields CASSERRDAEKLFF. The full variable domain, rest sourced from reference TRBV2 and TRBJ1-4, is EPEVTQTPSHQVTQMGQEVILRCVPISNHLYFYWYRQILGQKVEFLVSFYNNEISEKSEIFDDQFSVERPDGSNFTLKIRSTKLEDSAMYFCASSERRDAEKLFFGSGTQLSVL.

In its sample, this clonotype was seen many times. CDR3 residues: CASSYTSAQYF. The CDR3 nucleotides are TGTGCCAGCAGTTACACGAGTGCCCAGTACTTC. The chain employs TRBV6-2 or TRBV6-3 and TRBJ2-5; no definite D call. This CDR3 is built from 11 residues. CDR1 is MNHEY and CDR2 is SVGEGT in the germline V gene. V shed 2 bases and J shed 9 bases, with 7 bases lying between them.

This clonotype was observed at least ten times. The genes are TRBV29-1 and TRBJ2-7, with 8 bases fitting TRBD1. V gave up 2 bases and J gave up 2 bases; unmatched junction bases: 5. Germline V gene sequence: CDR1 SQVTM, CDR2 ANQGSEA. The CDR3 runs 14 residues. This CDR3 reads CSVESGQGAYEQYF. The CDR3 DNA reads as TGCAGCGTTGAAAGTGGACAGGGTGCCTACGAGCAGTACTTC.

This clonotype was observed many times. As DNA, the CDR3 is TGTGCCAGCAGCCGACCACCCGGGGGTGGCTACACCTTC. It yields the protein CASSRPPGGGYTF. The chain employs TRBV7-9 and TRBJ1-2; TRBD1 might be the D (5 bases). Germline CDR1 is SEHNR and CDR2 is FQNEAQ (reference sequence). The germline V and J ends were trimmed by 5 bases and 7 bases, with 14 bases remaining between them. The CDR3 runs to 13 residues.

V usage is TRBV12-3 or TRBV12-4 and J usage is TRBJ2-1; 11 nucleotides align to TRBD2. Losses at the gene ends were 5 bases for V and 0 bases for J; bases not matched to a gene: 6. This CDR3 comprises 17 residues. The CDR3 spells CASSTTSGGFSYNEQFF. In DNA form, the CDR3 reads TGTGCCAGCAGTACTACTAGCGGGGGTTTCTCCTACAATGAGCAGTTCTTC.

This clonotype was recorded a few times. The chain carries TRBV12-3 or TRBV12-4 and TRBJ2-5; D is tentatively TRBD1 or TRBD2 (5 bases each). There are 14 residues in the CDR3. V dropped 8 bases and J dropped 5 bases, with 18 bases sitting between them. The CDR3 is CASGTARGWETQYF. In DNA, the CDR3 is TGTGCCAGCGGTACCGCGAGGGGATGGGAGACCCAGTACTTC.

The sample holds a few counts of this clonotype. The chain combines TRBV20-1 with TRBJ1-1; 7 bases map to TRBD1. The CDR3 consists of 12 residues. In germline, CDR1 is DFQATT, CDR2 SNEGSKA (reference sequence). The ends lost 5 bases at V and 5 bases at J; junction bases unmatched: 5. As DNA, the CDR3 is TGCAGTGCTTCAGGGGGGGGGACTGAAGCTTTCTTT. This encodes CSASGGGTEAFF.

Ten or more counts support this clonotype. The chain is built from TRBV7-2 and TRBJ1-4, with D maybe TRBD1 (6 bases). Trimming pared 4 bases from V and 7 bases from J, leaving 13 bases between. There are 14 residues in the CDR3. CDR1 and CDR2 (germline): SGHTA, FQGNSA. This chain's CDR3 is CASSSNRASEKLFF. In nucleotides, the CDR3 is TGTGCCAGCAGCTCAAACAGGGCGTCTGAAAAACTGTTTTTT. Together with reference TRBV7-2 and TRBJ1-4, the CDR3 gives the full variable domain: GAGVSQSPSNKVTEKGKDVELRCDPISGHTALYWYRQSLGQGLEFLIYFQGNSAPDKSGLPSDRFSAERTGGSVSTLTIQRTQQEDSAVYLCASSSNRASEKLFFGSGTQLSVL.

This chain joins TRBV28 and TRBJ1-1; D gene uncertain. The ends were cut back, 8 bases at V and 5 bases at J, with 18 bases in the middle. Germline loops: CDR1 MDHEN, CDR2 SYDVKM. This CDR3 spans 14 amino acids. The CDR3 sequence is CASLSFHVGTEAFF. CDR3 bases: TGTGCCAGCTTATCTTTTCACGTGGGGACTGAAGCTTTCTTT.

This clonotype came up a few times. The gene calls are TRBV28 and TRBJ2-3; 13 nucleotides align to TRBD2. The germline V gene has CDR1 MDHEN and CDR2 SYDVKM. V trimming: 3 bases; J trimming: 5 bases; junction bases outside the gene matches: 8. The CDR3 has 17 residues. The CDR3 is CASSFGGTSGMGDTQYF. The DNA of the CDR3 is TGTGCCAGCAGTTTTGGCGGGACTAGCGGGATGGGAGATACGCAGTATTTT. Full variable domain (rest looked up from reference TRBV28 and TRBJ2-3): DVKVTQSSRYLVKRTGEKVFLECVQDMDHENMFWYRQDPGLGLRLIYFSYDVKMKEKGDIPEGYSVSREKKERFSLILESASTNQTSMYLCASSFGGTSGMGDTQYFGPGTRLTVL.

This clonotype has ten or more counts. The J gene is TRBJ1-5, the V gene TRBV28; 9 positions match TRBD1. The CDR3 length is 17 residues. The junction had 10 bases not matched to a gene; V was cut back by 5 bases and J by 2 bases. The V gene's germline CDR1 is MDHEN and CDR2 SYDVKM. In DNA form, the CDR3 reads TGTGCCAGCAGTCCGGGACAGGGAAGATATGGCAATCAGCCCCAGCATTTT. Residues: CASSPGQGRYGNQPQHF.

The genes are TRBV5-5 and TRBJ1-5; D remains ambiguous. This CDR3 spans 12 amino acids. CDR1 is SGHKS, CDR2 YYEKEE, per germline (reference sequence). The V and J ends lost 4 bases and 3 bases respectively, with 5 bases between them. Here the CDR3 DNA reads TGTGCCAGCAGCCTTTACAATCAGCCCCAGCATTTT. It translates to CASSLYNQPQHF.

V gene TRBV6-5 combines with J gene TRBJ2-5; 11 positions match TRBD2. The CDR3 is 16 amino acids. V was pared by 5 bases and J by 4 bases, with 9 bases of the junction left unmatched. Germline assignment: CDR1 MNHEY and CDR2 SVGAGI. The CDR3 spells CASSTQLAGVRETQYF. The CDR3 region has the DNA TGTGCCAGCAGTACGCAACTAGCGGGAGTAAGAGAGACCCAGTACTTC.

A few counts support this clonotype. The rearrangement joins TRBV12-3 or TRBV12-4 to TRBJ2-7; the match to TRBD2 covers 7 bases. The CDR3 totals 15 residues. V shed 1 base and J 6 bases; nucleotides not matched to a gene: 9. DNA for the CDR3: TGTGCCAGCAGTTTAGGTCCTGGGGGGGAGCGCGAGCAGTACTTC. It specifies CASSLGPGGEREQYF.